Below, 32 T cell receptor beta chains from the same sample are listed, as sequenced in a study of blood T cell repertoires in COVID-19. Using immunoSEQ multiplex PCR, the repertoire was profiled, and TCRdb retains in-frame clones only, with some absent. Of fewer than 180,000 clones in the sample, 86% are singletons; the top ten hold around 3.5%. Sequencing input: peripheral blood. Receptors originate from a man aged 65 to 85 with acute or convalescent COVID-19.

This clone was seen only a few times. This chain uses TRBV21-1 with TRBJ2-1; the D call TRBD1 from the table was never checked on the DNA. TRBV21-1 is described as a pseudogene. The CDR3 extends over 14 amino acids. CDR3 nucleotide sequence: TGTGCCAGCACAAGGACAGGGGTCTACAATGAGCAGTTCTTC. Protein sequence: CASTRTGVYNEQFF.

The chain has TRBV3-1 (or the pseudogene TRBV3-2) and TRBJ2-2; possibly TRBD2 for D (5 bases). The germline CDR1 and CDR2 sequences are LGHDT and YNNKEL (reference sequence). V gave up 1 base and J gave up 5 bases, with 14 bases separating them. There are 16 residues in the CDR3. DNA for the CDR3: TGTGCCAGCAGCCAAGTTGGCCTAGCTGATACCGGGGAGCTGTTTTTT. This codes for CASSQVGLADTGELFF.

V is TRBV4-3 and J is TRBJ2-4; TRBD1 might be the D (7 bases). The CDR3 is 19 amino acids. V shed 2 bases and J shed 0 bases, with 20 bases lying between them. CDR1 and CDR2 from the germline V gene are LGHNA and YSLEER. The CDR3 loop is CASSQSPVSQGGAKNIQYF. The CDR3 coding sequence is TGCGCCAGCAGCCAATCCCCCGTGTCCCAGGGGGGAGCCAAAAACATTCAGTACTTC.

This chain links TRBV15 with TRBJ1-1, with a possible D match to TRBD1 (6 bases). Trimming pared 0 bases from V and 7 bases from J, leaving 27 bases between. Germline CDR1 and CDR2: LNHNV and YYDKDF (reference sequence). The CDR3 is made up of 19 amino acids. Here the CDR3 reads CATSRDGVFRTGKLGEAFF. The CDR3 DNA reads as TGTGCCACCAGCAGAGATGGAGTTTTCCGAACAGGGAAGTTAGGTGAAGCTTTCTTT.

The chain joins TRBV18 to TRBJ2-1, with 8 bases matching TRBD1. CDR3 length: 15 amino acids. Trimming took 6 bases from V and 9 from J; bases not matched to a gene: 13. Per the germline V gene, CDR1 is KGHSH and CDR2 is LQKENI. The CDR3 DNA reads as TGTGCCAGCTCCCCCGGGACAGGTAAATTAAGTGAGCAGTTCTTC. This translates into CASSPGTGKLSEQFF.

The chain links TRBV4-1 to TRBJ2-6; 9 nucleotides agree with TRBD1. CDR1 MGHRA and CDR2 YSYEKL come from the germline V gene. The CDR3 has 20 amino acids. V was clipped by 0 bases and J by 1 base; unmatched bases: 10. The CDR3 DNA is TGCGCCAGCAGCCAAGATAAGGGGGACAGGGCTAGGTCTGGGGCCAACGTCCTGACTTTC. Amino acid sequence: CASSQDKGDRARSGANVLTF.

The rearrangement uses TRBV14 and TRBJ2-1; D gene uncertain. The CDR3 is made up of 14 amino acids. Germline values: CDR1 SGHDN, CDR2 FVKESK. Deletions cut 1 base from V and 9 bases from J, with 13 bases between. CDR3 sequence (DNA): TGTGCCAGCAGCCAAGTGTTCCAGGTCAGTGAGCAGTTCTTC. It yields the protein CASSQVFQVSEQFF.

This clone came up a few times. This chain links TRBV27 with TRBJ2-7, with 10 bases lining up with TRBD2. V trimming: 2 bases; J trimming: 5 bases; junction bases outside the gene matches: 15. Germline CDR1 reads MNHEY; CDR2 reads SMNVEV (reference sequence). The CDR3 totals 18 residues. CDR3 in amino acids: CASSLTPPELAGVHEQYF. As DNA, the CDR3 is TGTGCCAGCAGTTTAACCCCCCCTGAGCTAGCGGGGGTCCACGAGCAGTACTTC.

The chain is built from TRBV5-1 and TRBJ2-7, with 10 bases that match TRBD2. Germline V gene sequence: CDR1 SGHRS, CDR2 YFSETQ. The CDR3 is 16 residues long. Losses at the gene ends were 4 bases for V and 7 bases for J; bases not matched to a gene: 14. The CDR3 loop is CASSPGSSGSGGEQYF. The CDR3 region has the DNA TGCGCCAGCAGCCCCGGCTCTAGCGGGAGCGGGGGGGAGCAGTACTTC.

The rearrangement uses TRBV7-2 and TRBJ2-3; 11 bases align to TRBD2. Germline trimming cut 5 bases from V and 2 bases from J; bases unmatched to any gene: 3. The CDR3 has 15 residues. Germline V CDR1 and CDR2: SGHTA, FQGNSA. As DNA, the CDR3 is TGTGCCAGCAGCATACTAGCGGGAGTCACAGATACGCAGTATTTT. It codes for CASSILAGVTDTQYF.

Worth noting for this clone: One end of the junction does not line up with germline, which may come from a read error. The CDR3 spells CASSLGTGGRQETQYF. As DNA, the CDR3 is TGTGCTAGCAGCTTAGGAACAGGGGGACGACAAGAGACCCAGTACTTC. V usage is TRBV7-7 and J usage is TRBJ2-5; 8 positions match TRBD1. The CDR3 is 16 amino acids. The germline V gene has CDR1 SSHAT and CDR2 FNYEAQ (reference sequence).

The rearrangement uses TRBV7-2 and TRBJ2-5; possibly TRBD1 for D (5 bases). Germline CDR1 and CDR2: SGHTA and FQGNSA. Between the trimmed V and J ends, which lost 5 bases and 9 bases, there was a span of 16 bases. The CDR3 consists of 13 residues. DNA for the CDR3: TGTGCCAGCAGCCGGACCAGCGAAGGGGCCCAGTACTTC. This sequence encodes CASSRTSEGAQYF. The full variable domain, its missing parts supplied by reference TRBV7-2 and TRBJ2-5, is GAGVSQSPSNKVTEKGKDVELRCDPISGHTALYWYRQSLGQGLEFLIYFQGNSAPDKSGLPSDRFSAERTGGSVSTLTIQRTQQEDSAVYLCASSRTSEGAQYFGPGTRLLVL.

This clone was seen a single time. J is TRBJ1-5 and V is TRBV25-1; D remains ambiguous. Germline loops: CDR1 MGHDK, CDR2 SYGVNS. Trimming cost V 1 base and J 6 bases, with 10 bases left between them. The CDR3 totals 14 residues. CDR3 residues: CASSESNTGQPQHF. DNA of the CDR3: TGTGCCAGCAGTGAATCCAACACGGGTCAGCCCCAGCATTTT.

This rearrangement joins TRBV5-1 to TRBJ2-2; TRBD1 might be the D (6 bases). Trimming left V 7 bases short and J 1 base short, with 11 bases between. The CDR3 loop spans 14 amino acids. Germline lookup yields CDR1 SGHRS and CDR2 YFSETQ. The chain's CDR3 is CASHREVNTGELFF. The CDR3 DNA follows: TGCGCCAGCCACAGGGAAGTGAACACCGGGGAGCTGTTTTTT.

The J gene is TRBJ1-6, the V gene TRBV6-1; no clear D. CDR3 length: 13 amino acids. The germline V and J ends were trimmed by 0 bases and 9 bases, with 6 bases remaining between them. CDR1 and CDR2 (germline): MNHNS, SASEGT. Here the CDR3 reads CASSEARGSPLHF. The DNA of the CDR3 is TGTGCCAGCAGTGAAGCGCGCGGTTCACCCCTCCACTTT.

The V gene is TRBV7-2, the J gene TRBJ1-4; 8 bases align to TRBD1. Germline assignment: CDR1 SGHTA and CDR2 FQGNSA. The trim removed 4 bases at V and 8 bases at J, leaving 6 bases unmatched. The CDR3 length is 14 residues. CDR3 in DNA: TGTGCCAGCAGCTCACAGGGGGGGGAGGAAAAACTGTTTTTT. It yields the protein CASSSQGGEEKLFF. Looking up the rest from reference TRBV7-2 and TRBJ1-4 gives the full variable domain: GAGVSQSPSNKVTEKGKDVELRCDPISGHTALYWYRQSLGQGLEFLIYFQGNSAPDKSGLPSDRFSAERTGGSVSTLTIQRTQQEDSAVYLCASSSQGGEEKLFFGSGTQLSVL.

This chain connects TRBV11-2 to TRBJ2-7; 12 bases agree with TRBD2. The junction had 5 bases not matched to a gene; V was cut back by 5 bases and J by 3 bases. Germline V CDR1 and CDR2: SGHAT, FQNNGV. The CDR3 is 15 residues long. The CDR3 spells CASSITSGGFYEQYF. DNA of the CDR3: TGTGCCAGCAGCATTACTAGCGGGGGGTTCTACGAGCAGTACTTC. Filled out from reference TRBV11-2 and TRBJ2-7, the complete variable domain reads EAGVAQSPRYKIIEKRQSVAFWCNPISGHATLYWYQQILGQGPKLLIQFQNNGVVDDSQLPKDRFSAERLKGVDSTLKIQPAKLEDSAVYLCASSITSGGFYEQYFGPGTRLTVT.

DNA of the CDR3: TGTGCCAGCAGCTTTTATCGGACAGGGGGCTCTGGCTACACCTTC. Amino acids: CASSFYRTGGSGYTF. The genes are TRBV7-2 and TRBJ1-2; 11 positions match TRBD1. The V gene's germline CDR1 is SGHTA and CDR2 FQGNSA. The CDR3 consists of 15 residues. Trimming took 3 bases from V and 7 from J; bases not matched to a gene: 7.

This clone was counted a single time. CDR3 DNA sequence: TGTGCCAGTAGTGGATCTGGCGGTAATCAGCCCCAGCATTTT. The encoded protein is CASSGSGGNQPQHF. This chain uses TRBV19 with TRBJ1-5; D is unresolved. The length of the CDR3 is 14 residues. Trimming shortened V by 5 bases and J by 4 bases, and 12 bases separated the two germline ends. CDR1 and CDR2 (germline): LNHDA, SQIVND (reference sequence).

This chain connects TRBV4-2 to TRBJ2-3; the D gene is possibly TRBD2 (6 bases). Germline V gene data show CDR1 as LGHNA and CDR2 as YNFKEQ. V was shortened by 0 bases and J by 14 bases, with 15 bases between the two germline ends. CDR3 length equals 13 residues. CDR3 bases: TGTGCCAGCAGCCAAGATGGAGGGAGCTTCCTGTATTTT. This sequence encodes CASSQDGGSFLYF.

The J gene is TRBJ1-2, the V gene TRBV6-6; D remains ambiguous. Trimming pared 6 bases from V and 0 bases from J, leaving 14 bases between. Germline CDR1 is MNHNY and CDR2 is SVGAGI (reference sequence). There are 15 residues in the CDR3. This CDR3 is CASSPTLLANYGYTF. Written as DNA, the CDR3 is TGTGCCAGCAGCCCTACACTGCTAGCTAACTATGGCTACACCTTC.

This clone was seen only once. J is TRBJ1-1 and V is TRBV19, with TRBD1 identical over 9 bases. V lost 6 bases, J lost 3 bases, and 5 bases stayed unmatched. The germline gives CDR1 LNHDA, CDR2 SQIVND (reference sequence). The CDR3 is 14 amino acids. CDR3 DNA sequence: TGTGCCAGTAGCACCTGGACAGGGGACACTGAAGCTTTCTTT. It codes for CASSTWTGDTEAFF. Filled out from reference TRBV19 and TRBJ1-1, the complete variable domain reads DGGITQSPKYLFRKEGQNVTLSCEQNLNHDAMYWYRQDPGQGLRLIYYSQIVNDFQKGDIAEGYSVSREKKESFPLTVTSAQKNPTAFYLCASSTWTGDTEAFFGQGTRLTVV.

Comment on this clone: The sample carries other DNA sequences with the same CDR3. This chain links TRBV7-8 with TRBJ2-7, with TRBD1 matching over 10 bases. Trimming removed 5 bases from V and 4 bases from J; junction bases left unmatched: 2. CDR1 and CDR2 (germline): SGHVS, FQNEAQ. This CDR3 spans 13 amino acids. The CDR3 loop reads CASSRDRGYEQYF. The DNA for the CDR3 is TGTGCCAGCAGCCGGGACAGGGGTTACGAGCAGTACTTC.

This chain joins TRBV4-2 and TRBJ2-7; TRBD2 matches 14 bases. Germline trimming cut 1 base from V and 1 base from J; bases unmatched to any gene: 3. The CDR3 has 17 residues. CDR1 and CDR2 from the germline V gene are LGHNA and YNFKEQ. CDR3 coding DNA: TGTGCCAGCAGCCAAGGACTAGCGGGAGGGTGGTCCTACGAGCAGTACTTC. This gives the protein CASSQGLAGGWSYEQYF.

This chain connects TRBV6-2 or TRBV6-3 to TRBJ2-3, with D uncertain. CDR1 is MNHEY and CDR2 is SVGEGT in the germline V gene. Trimming pared 8 bases from V and 3 bases from J, leaving 12 bases between. This CDR3 has 13 amino acids. The CDR3 DNA follows: TGTGCCAGCCGCCACCAAGAGACAGATACGCAGTATTTT. Its translation: CASRHQETDTQYF.

V and J are TRBV6-1 and TRBJ1-5; unclear D gene. Trimming shortened V by 2 bases and J by 6 bases, and 8 bases separated the two germline ends. There are 13 residues in the CDR3. The germline V gene encodes CDR1 MNHNS and CDR2 SASEGT. This CDR3 is CASSESWPQPQHF. The CDR3 DNA sequence: TGTGCCAGCAGTGAAAGTTGGCCTCAGCCCCAGCATTTT.

The J gene is TRBJ2-4, the V gene TRBV6-6; the match to TRBD2 covers 7 bases. Germline loops: CDR1 MNHNY, CDR2 SVGAGI (reference sequence). This CDR3 is built from 16 residues. The V and J ends lost 5 bases and 4 bases, in that order; junction bases with no gene match: 11. The CDR3 region has the DNA TGTGCCAGCAGTCCCCCCGGGGAGCGGGGAAAAAACATTCAGTACTTC. It encodes CASSPPGERGKNIQYF.

Comment on this clone: The sample contains more than one DNA sequence encoding this CDR3. J is TRBJ2-7 and V is TRBV5-1; TRBD2 agrees at 10 bases. Trimming removed 0 bases from V and 7 bases from J; junction bases left unmatched: 4. Germline CDR1 reads SGHRS; CDR2 reads YFSETQ. The CDR3 extends over 14 amino acids. The CDR3 nucleotides are TGCGCCAGCAGCTTGGGACTAGCGGGTGGAGAGCAGTACTTC. This gives the protein CASSLGLAGGEQYF.

The chain uses TRBV6-6 and TRBJ2-7; D ambiguous. V lost 0 bases to trimming and J lost 1 base, with 10 bases between them. This CDR3 is 15 amino acids long. CDR1 and CDR2 (germline): MNHNY, SVGAGI (reference sequence). The CDR3 is CASSYSGTSSYEQYF. In DNA, the CDR3 is TGTGCCAGCAGTTACTCTGGCACGTCTTCCTACGAGCAGTACTTC.

As regards this clone: In the same sample, other DNA sequences code for this CDR3. The CDR3 region has the DNA TGTGCCAGCAGTGAATTAGCGGGAGGATTTAATGAGCAGTTCTTC. It encodes CASSELAGGFNEQFF. The chain has TRBV6-1 and TRBJ2-1, with 10 bases aligning to TRBD2. CDR1 and CDR2 (germline): MNHNS, SASEGT. The CDR3 extends over 15 amino acids. V lost 2 bases, J lost 7 bases, and 5 bases stayed unmatched.

The chain uses TRBV18 and TRBJ2-1; TRBD1 agrees at 7 bases. The CDR3 totals 14 residues. V shed 2 bases, J shed 7 bases, and the junction held 5 bases outside the gene matches. Germline V gives CDR1 KGHSH, CDR2 LQKENI. CDR3 sequence (DNA): TGTGCCAGCTCACCATCGGCAGGGGGAAATGAGCAGTTCTTC. Protein sequence: CASSPSAGGNEQFF.

The chain joins TRBV11-1 to TRBJ2-2, with 7 bases identical to TRBD1. Trimming removed 2 bases from V and 0 bases from J; junction bases left unmatched: 3. The germline V gene encodes CDR1 SGHAT and CDR2 FQDESV (reference sequence). The CDR3 runs to 16 residues. The CDR3 reads CASSLNRGSNTGELFF. The CDR3 DNA is TGTGCCAGCAGCTTAAACAGGGGTTCGAACACCGGGGAGCTGTTTTTT. The whole variable domain, remainder taken from reference TRBV11-1 and TRBJ2-2, is EAEVAQSPRYKITEKSQAVAFWCDPISGHATLYWYRQILGQGPELLVQFQDESVVDDSQLPKDRFSAERLKGVDSTLKIQPAELGDSAMYLCASSLNRGSNTGELFFGEGSRLTVL.